One and the same sample provided the 27 T cell receptor beta chains below, sequenced in a study of a mutant IDH1 vaccine in newly diagnosed glioma. These receptors' targets are unknown. Time point meaning: week 35, safety follow-up. In the vaccine, a single dose held 300 ug of the mutant IDH1 20-mer peptide, along with topical imiquimod. The table came from immunoSEQ multiplex PCR; TCRdb's copy has only in-frame clones and leaves some out. The sample consists of more than 45,000 clones, approximately 90% of them appearing once. The sample in question was PBMCs, obtained from a glioma patient whose treatment included an IDH1 peptide vaccine. These TCRs come from a woman between 35 and 50 years old with glioma.

This clone was counted once. The genes are TRBV29-1 and TRBJ2-1; maybe TRBD2 (5 bases). The CDR3 is 17 amino acids. The V and J ends lost 4 bases and 10 bases respectively, with 29 bases between them. Germline V CDR1 and CDR2: SQVTM, ANQGSEA. The CDR3 nucleotides are TGCAGCGTTGTAAGAACGAGACTCACGAACGAAAGGGAGGAGCAGTTCTTC. It yields the protein CSVVRTRLTNEREEQFF.

This clone was seen a handful of times. This chain joins TRBV7-3 and TRBJ1-1; D remains ambiguous. The ends were cut back, 6 bases at V and 4 bases at J, with 12 bases in the middle. This CDR3 region has 13 residues. Per the germline V gene, CDR1 is SGHTA and CDR2 is FQGTGA. This chain's CDR3 is CASSRSGGTEAFF. The DNA for the CDR3 is TGTGCCAGCAGTCGGAGCGGAGGCACTGAAGCTTTCTTT.

The chain recombines TRBV7-9 with TRBJ1-1; D ambiguous. Germline assignment: CDR1 SEHNR and CDR2 FQNEAQ (reference sequence). CDR3 length: 14 residues. V shed 0 bases and J shed 0 bases, with 5 bases lying between them. CDR3 protein: CASSLALMNTEAFF. CDR3 coding DNA: TGTGCCAGCAGCTTAGCTCTGATGAACACTGAAGCTTTCTTT.

J is TRBJ1-2 and V is TRBV6-5, with 7 bases identical to TRBD1. The CDR3 sequence is 14 residues long. The ends lost 1 base at V and 7 bases at J; junction bases unmatched: 6. Germline V gives CDR1 MNHEY, CDR2 SVGAGI. CDR3 amino acids: CASSYLGGGRGYTF. CDR3 sequence (DNA): TGTGCCAGCAGTTACTTGGGAGGGGGCCGTGGCTACACCTTC.

CDR3 nucleotides: TGCGCCAGCAGCTTGGCACAGAGTAACTATGGCTACACCTTC. It encodes CASSLAQSNYGYTF. The chain couples TRBV5-1 to TRBJ1-2; D is unresolved. The V end was cut by 0 bases, the J end by 1 base, with 7 bases between. The germline V gene has CDR1 SGHRS and CDR2 YFSETQ. The CDR3 covers 14 residues.

The chain carries TRBV5-1 and TRBJ2-1; 9 positions agree with TRBD1. J gave up 9 bases and V 3 bases, and 7 bases lay outside the gene matches. Germline assignment: CDR1 SGHRS and CDR2 YFSETQ. The CDR3 loop spans 14 amino acids. CDR3 coding DNA: TGCGCCAGCAGCTCGGACAGGGGTGAGGTTGAGCAGTTCTTC. It translates to CASSSDRGEVEQFF.

J is TRBJ2-3 and V is TRBV7-2; 10 bases are shared with TRBD2. V shed 4 bases and J 3 bases; nucleotides not matched to a gene: 7. Germline CDR1 reads SGHTA; CDR2 reads FQGNSA. The CDR3 loop spans 16 amino acids. The CDR3 is CASSSSGGEWTDTQYF. The DNA for the CDR3 is TGTGCCAGCAGCTCCAGCGGGGGGGAATGGACAGATACGCAGTATTTT.

By share, this clone ranks as large. The chain carries TRBV7-9 and TRBJ2-1, with 13 bases that match TRBD2. Germline V gene data show CDR1 as SEHNR and CDR2 as FQNEAQ (reference sequence). This CDR3 is 17 amino acids long. Unmatched junction bases numbered 12, after V lost 5 bases and J lost 8 bases. In DNA, the CDR3 is TGTGCCAGCAGCCCAAAGAGACTAGCGGGAGGAAATGATGAGCAGTTCTTC. Protein: CASSPKRLAGGNDEQFF. Looking up the rest from reference TRBV7-9 and TRBJ2-1 gives the full variable domain: DTGVSQNPRHKITKRGQNVTFRCDPISEHNRLYWYRQTLGQGPEFLTYFQNEAQLEKSRLLSDRFSAERPKGSFSTLEIQRTEQGDSAMYLCASSPKRLAGGNDEQFFGPGTRLTVL.

The rearrangement uses TRBV2 and TRBJ1-1; D gene ambiguous. The CDR3 consists of 11 residues. Trimming removed 6 bases at V and 3 bases at J, with 5 bases between. The germline gives CDR1 SNHLY, CDR2 FYNNEI. The CDR3 here is CASSVYTEAFF. The CDR3 DNA follows: TGTGCCAGCAGCGTCTACACTGAAGCTTTCTTT.

V gene TRBV6-6 combines with J gene TRBJ1-2, with D possibly matching TRBD1 (5 bases). This CDR3 is built from 13 residues. Trimming took off 2 bases at V and 8 bases at J, with 12 bases between the two ends. Germline V CDR1 and CDR2: MNHNY, SVGAGI (reference sequence). CDR3 bases: TGTGCCAGCAGTTACGATGACAGCCGCGGCTACACCTTC. This encodes CASSYDDSRGYTF.

The chain is built from TRBV7-2 and TRBJ1-2; possible D gene TRBD1, 5 bases. The CDR3 is made up of 14 amino acids. Trimming cost V 1 base and J 2 bases, with 8 bases left between them. Germline V CDR1 and CDR2: SGHTA, FQGNSA. The CDR3 bases are TGTGCCAGCAGCTTAGGAACAGGAAACTATGGCTACACCTTC. Encoded protein: CASSLGTGNYGYTF. The complete variable domain, with remaining parts taken from reference TRBV7-2 and TRBJ1-2, reads GAGVSQSPSNKVTEKGKDVELRCDPISGHTALYWYRQSLGQGLEFLIYFQGNSAPDKSGLPSDRFSAERTGGSVSTLTIQRTQQEDSAVYLCASSLGTGNYGYTFGSGTRLTVV.

The chain carries TRBV6-5 and TRBJ1-2, with 7 bases lining up with TRBD1. Germline assignment: CDR1 MNHEY and CDR2 SVGAGI. The CDR3 covers 15 residues. Germline trimming cut 4 bases from V and 2 bases from J; bases unmatched to any gene: 7. CDR3 bases: TGTGCCAGCAGTTTGACAGGGAATACGAACTATGGCTACACCTTC. Its translation is CASSLTGNTNYGYTF.

The gene calls are TRBV10-2 and TRBJ2-7, with D possibly matching TRBD2 (6 bases). Between the trimmed V and J ends, which lost 5 bases and 0 bases, there was a span of 14 bases. The germline gives CDR1 WSHSY, CDR2 SAAADI. The CDR3 has 15 amino acids. The CDR3 is CASSSPVGSSYEQYF. For the CDR3, the DNA is TGCGCCAGCAGTTCCCCTGTCGGGAGCTCCTACGAGCAGTACTTC.

The chain couples TRBV15 to TRBJ1-5; no definite D call. This CDR3 spans 18 amino acids. The germline CDR1 and CDR2 sequences are LNHNV and YYDKDF (reference sequence). V was trimmed by 0 bases and J by 0 bases, leaving 15 bases between them. The CDR3 here is CATSRDRVGSFSNQPQHF. In nucleotides, the CDR3 is TGTGCCACCAGCAGAGATAGGGTTGGAAGCTTTAGCAATCAGCCCCAGCATTTT.

The CDR3 nucleotides read TGCAGCGCCGGGACTACCTCCTACGAGCAGTACTTC. It yields the protein CSAGTTSYEQYF. This sequence joins TRBV29-1 and TRBJ2-7, with TRBD2 matching over 7 bases. J was trimmed by 0 bases and V by 7 bases; bases with no gene match: 3. The CDR3 is 12 residues long. CDR1 and CDR2 from the germline V gene are SQVTM and ANQGSEA.

This rearrangement joins TRBV2 to TRBJ2-3; tentatively, D is TRBD2 (5 bases). Germline V lookup: CDR1 SNHLY, CDR2 FYNNEI. The CDR3 spans 13 residues. V lost 7 bases, J lost 6 bases, and 14 bases lay in between. In DNA form, the CDR3 reads TGTGCCAGCACCCCGGAGAGGGAGGATACGCAGTATTTT. The encoded protein is CASTPEREDTQYF.

J is TRBJ1-4 and V is TRBV18; the match to TRBD1 covers 7 bases. The V gene end was trimmed by 4 bases and the J gene end by 5 bases; junction bases not matched to a gene: 4. Germline V gives CDR1 KGHSH, CDR2 LQKENI. The CDR3 has 14 amino acids. In nucleotides, the CDR3 is TGTGCCAGCTCACACGGGACAGACAATGAAAAACTGTTTTTT. It encodes CASSHGTDNEKLFF.

The J gene is TRBJ2-1, the V gene TRBV27; 8 nucleotides agree with TRBD1. Per germline, CDR1 MNHEY and CDR2 SMNVEV (reference sequence). This CDR3 has 17 amino acids. The J segment lost 7 bases and the V segment lost 6 bases, leaving 17 bases of the junction unmatched. CDR3 DNA: TGTGCCAGCAGACCGCTTTGGGCCAGGGGGCAAGGGAATGAGCAGTTCTTC. Translating gives CASRPLWARGQGNEQFF.

The V and J genes are TRBV5-4 and TRBJ1-1; 8 bases match TRBD1. The CDR3 has 15 amino acids. Germline CDR1 and CDR2: SGHNT and YYREEE (reference sequence). The V gene end was trimmed by 3 bases and the J gene end by 1 base; junction bases not matched to a gene: 5. Here the CDR3 reads CASSSGQGGNTEAFF. CDR3 sequence (DNA): TGTGCCAGCAGCTCCGGACAGGGTGGGAACACTGAAGCTTTCTTT.

The V and J genes are TRBV5-1 and TRBJ2-1; the match to TRBD2 covers 7 bases. V was pared by 0 bases and J by 13 bases, with 7 bases of the junction left unmatched. The germline CDR1 and CDR2 sequences are SGHRS and YFSETQ. The CDR3 has 13 amino acids. For the CDR3, the DNA is TGCGCCAGCAGCTTGGTCTTTGGGGGGGTTCAGTTCTTC. Amino acid sequence: CASSLVFGGVQFF.

The genes are TRBV6-6 and TRBJ1-4, with a possible D match to TRBD1 (6 bases). Germline assignment: CDR1 MNHNY and CDR2 SVGAGI (reference sequence). The CDR3 has 15 residues. V lost 2 bases and J lost 6, with 13 bases in between. The CDR3, as DNA: TGTGCCAGCAGTTACAAGTACAAGGGGGATGAAAAACTGTTTTTT. Its protein product is CASSYKYKGDEKLFF.

The rearrangement joins TRBV6-1 to TRBJ2-3; tentative D call: TRBD1 (5 bases). Germline-derived CDR1 and CDR2 are MNHNS and SASEGT. Trimming left V 1 base short and J 2 bases short, with 10 bases between. There are 15 residues in the CDR3. The CDR3 DNA is TGTGCCAGCAGTGAAGGGGGCGACCTCACAGATACGCAGTATTTT. Translation gives CASSEGGDLTDTQYF.

In DNA, the CDR3 is TGCGCCAGCAGTGAGGGGGGGCCTGGTTACGAGCAGTACTTC. Translated: CASSEGGPGYEQYF. V gene TRBV10-1 combines with J gene TRBJ2-7; D is perhaps TRBD1 or TRBD2 (6 bases each). There are 14 residues in the CDR3. Trimming took 2 bases from V and 4 from J, leaving 12 bases between them. Germline-derived CDR1 and CDR2 are WNHNN and SYGVQD (reference sequence).

The rearrangement joins TRBV19 to TRBJ2-3; 7 positions match TRBD2. Looked up from germline, CDR1 is LNHDA and CDR2 is SQIVND (reference sequence). V trimming: 6 bases; J trimming: 4 bases; junction bases outside the gene matches: 16. This CDR3 has 17 amino acids. CDR3 region: CASSHREEQGIADTQYF. The DNA for the CDR3 is TGTGCCAGTAGCCACCGGGAGGAGCAGGGCATCGCAGATACGCAGTATTTT.

The rearrangement links TRBV4-1 to TRBJ2-7; 10 bases align to TRBD1. Germline V gene data show CDR1 as MGHRA and CDR2 as YSYEKL. The CDR3 totals 15 residues. V lost 3 bases, J lost 4 bases, and 6 bases stayed unmatched. CDR3 residues: CASSQNGQGVYEQYF. In DNA form, the CDR3 reads TGCGCCAGCAGCCAGAACGGACAGGGGGTTTACGAGCAGTACTTC.

The chain has TRBV6-7 and TRBJ2-7; D gene unclear. TRBV6-7 has ORF status, its function being uncertain. The V end lost 0 bases, the J end lost 7 bases, and 4 bases lay between the germline ends. The CDR3 is 11 residues long. CDR3 sequence: CASSYSREQYF. As DNA, the CDR3 is TGTGCCAGCAGTTACTCGCGGGAGCAGTACTTC.

This rearrangement joins TRBV6-1 to TRBJ1-5; D is ambiguous. The CDR3 length is 13 residues. V was shortened by 6 bases and J by 6 bases, with 12 bases between the two germline ends. Germline V lookup: CDR1 MNHNS, CDR2 SASEGT. The CDR3 nucleotides read TGTGCCAGCAGACATGGGATCGGTCAGCCCCAGCATTTT. Protein: CASRHGIGQPQHF.